The rows below give T cell receptor beta chains drawn from one sample of a study of T cells in Graves' hyperthyroidism and ophthalmopathy. Using its own MiXCR run on the multiplex PCR reads, TCRdb lists one record per CDR3 protein. The data contain about 100,000 distinct CDR3 sequences, 15% to 20% of them seen just once; the ten biggest clones take up about 40%. The sequenced sample consisted of blood. The receptors derive from a woman aged 45-59 years with Graves' hyperthyroidism. The CDR3 runs from the conserved cysteine through the conserved F or W. The D gene is left open where the match is weak. Only some rows state a clone size, as once, few, many or a class for expanded clones.

cdr3_aa	cdr3_nt	clone_size	d_call	v_call	j_call
CASSPRDRYNEQFF	TGTGCCAGCAGCCCCCGGGACAGGTACAATGAGCAGTTCTTC	many	TRBD1	TRBV7-8	TRBJ2-1
CASSSPPVASTDTQYF	TGTGCCAGCAGTTCCCCCCCCGTAGCGAGCACAGATACGCAGTATTTT	-	-	TRBV28	TRBJ2-3
CASSPDYRLYNEQFF	TGTGCCAGCAGTCCGGACTATCGTCTCTACAATGAGCAGTTCTTC	many	-	TRBV2	TRBJ2-1
CASTPTGGTGKTQYF	TGTGCCAGCACTCCTACAGGGGGCACGGGAAAGACCCAGTACTTC	-	TRBD1	TRBV12-3/TRBV12-4	TRBJ2-5
CAWGTGQAYEQYF	TGTGCCTGGGGGACGGGACAAGCCTACGAGCAGTACTTC	many	-	TRBV30	TRBJ2-7
CASSLNRDSGNTIYF	TGTGCCAGCAGCTTGAACAGGGACTCTGGAAACACCATATATTTT	many	-	TRBV5-5	TRBJ1-3
CASSYAGAGELFF	TGTGCCAGCAGCTATGCCGGGGCCGGGGAGCTGTTTTTT	many	-	TRBV11-1	TRBJ2-2
CASSLGLAGAPREQFF	TGTGCCAGCTCCCTGGGACTAGCGGGTGCCCCCCGGGAGCAGTTCTTC	-	TRBD2	TRBV6-1	TRBJ2-1
CASSLSGTSGRLRTDTQYF	TGTGCCAGCAGCTTGTCGGGGACTAGCGGGAGGCTCCGCACAGATACGCAGTATTTT	-	TRBD2	TRBV6-2/TRBV6-3	TRBJ2-3
CATSDLTGTGELFF	TGTGCCACCAGTGATCTTACAGGGACCGGGGAGCTGTTTTTT	many	-	TRBV24-1	TRBJ2-2
CASSHSRLAGYEETQYF	TGTGCCAGCAGCCATTCTAGGCTAGCGGGATACGAAGAGACCCAGTACTTC	-	TRBD2	TRBV9	TRBJ2-5
CSVGTDGHYGYTF	TGCAGCGTGGGGACAGATGGTCACTATGGCTACACCTTC	many	TRBD1	TRBV29-1	TRBJ1-2
CAWTGTGAQETQYF	TGTGCCTGGACTGGGACAGGGGCCCAAGAGACCCAGTACTTC	few	TRBD1	TRBV30	TRBJ2-5
CASSQDSARREKLFF	TGTGCCAGCAGCCAAGACTCTGCCCGCCGTGAAAAACTGTTTTTT	many	-	TRBV3-1	TRBJ1-4
CSARDRGLAGSSYNEQFF	TGCAGTGCTAGAGATCGCGGACTAGCGGGTAGCTCCTACAATGAGCAGTTCTTC	many	TRBD2	TRBV20-1	TRBJ2-1
CAISESMVDYGYTF	TGTGCCATCAGTGAGTCGATGGTGGACTATGGCTACACCTTC	many	-	TRBV10-3	TRBJ1-2
CSVKVRDPPYEQYF	TGCAGCGTTAAGGTCCGGGACCCCCCCTACGAGCAGTACTTC	-	-	TRBV29-1	TRBJ2-7
CASSQAIAGGNNEQFF	TGTGCCAGCAGCCAAGCAATAGCGGGAGGTAACAATGAGCAGTTCTTC	-	TRBD2	TRBV4-2	TRBJ2-1
CASSPDWGSNPDTQYF	TGTGCCAGCAGCCCCGACTGGGGGAGTAATCCAGATACGCAGTATTTT	many	-	TRBV5-5	TRBJ2-3
CASSTERSLKPNTEAFF	TGTGCCAGCAGCACCGAACGGAGCCTAAAACCGAACACTGAAGCTTTCTTT	many	-	TRBV7-2	TRBJ1-1
CASSAQGRPQHF	TGTGCCAGCTCAGCTCAAGGTCGGCCCCAGCATTTT	many	-	TRBV18	TRBJ1-5
CASSISGGNTEAFF	TGCGCCAGCAGCATATCCGGGGGGAACACTGAAGCTTTCTTT	many	-	TRBV5-1	TRBJ1-1
CSADPGEAGGYEQYF	TGCAGTGCTGACCCAGGGGAAGCGGGAGGGTACGAGCAGTACTTC	many	TRBD2	TRBV20-1	TRBJ2-7
CASSEFGTAPSNTGELFF	TGTGCCAGCAGTGAGTTCGGGACAGCGCCCTCGAACACCGGGGAGCTGTTTTTT	many	TRBD1	TRBV2	TRBJ2-2
CASSQTNGLAGSTDTQYF	TGTGCCAGCAGCCAAACCAACGGACTAGCGGGAAGCACAGATACGCAGTATTTT	-	TRBD2	TRBV2	TRBJ2-3
CASRMDRGFSYEQYF	TGTGCCAGCAGGATGGACAGGGGGTTTTCCTACGAGCAGTACTTC	many	TRBD1	TRBV2	TRBJ2-7
CASRPPGQGNSYEQYF	TGTGCCAGCAGACCCCCAGGACAGGGGAACTCCTACGAGCAGTACTTC	many	TRBD1	TRBV6-1	TRBJ2-7
CAWSVGALNQPQHF	TGTGCCTGGAGTGTCGGGGCCTTGAATCAGCCCCAGCATTTT	many	-	TRBV30	TRBJ1-5
CASSPQGSGITGELFF	TGTGCCAGCAGCCCCCAAGGTAGCGGGATTACCGGGGAGCTGTTTTTT	many	TRBD2	TRBV7-9	TRBJ2-2
CASSFVTGELFF	TGTGCCAGCAGTTTTGTTACCGGGGAGCTGTTTTTT	few	-	TRBV27	TRBJ2-2
CASSTRLQGRYGYTF	TGTGCCAGCAGTACCCGGTTGCAGGGGCGCTATGGCTACACCTTC	-	-	TRBV2	TRBJ1-2
CASSQEGGSRADTEAFF	TGCGCCAGCAGCCAGGAGGGGGGCAGTAGAGCGGACACTGAAGCTTTCTTT	-	-	TRBV4-1	TRBJ1-1
CASSQRTGGTDTQYF	TGTGCCAGCAGCCAGCGGACAGGGGGGACAGATACGCAGTATTTT	many	TRBD1	TRBV11-3	TRBJ2-3
CASSWDPMNTEAFF	TGTGCCAGCAGTTGGGATCCAATGAACACTGAAGCTTTCTTT	many	-	TRBV6-1	TRBJ1-1
CASSLFQGASQPQHF	TGTGCCAGCAGCTTATTCCAGGGGGCAAGTCAGCCCCAGCATTTT	few	TRBD1	TRBV7-2	TRBJ1-5
CASSFRLAGGETQYF	TGTGCCAGCAGCTTCCGACTAGCGGGAGGGGAGACCCAGTACTTC	few	TRBD2	TRBV7-9	TRBJ2-5
CASSGLQSPLVLAFF	TGTGCCAGCAGTGGACTCCAGTCCCCTCTCGTGCTGGCTTTCTTT	-	-	TRBV28	TRBJ1-1
CASSSHRALYNSPLHF	TGTGCCAGCAGTTCACACCGGGCCTTATATAATTCACCCCTCCACTTT	many	-	TRBV6-1	TRBJ1-6
CASSWGIGSAFF	TGTGCCAGCAGCTGGGGCATCGGATCAGCTTTCTTT	many	-	TRBV5-6	TRBJ1-1
CASRSGTAAGELFF	TGTGCCAGCAGATCCGGGACAGCCGCCGGGGAGCTGTTTTTT	-	TRBD1	TRBV6-1	TRBJ2-2
CAWTGAIGGYTF	TGTGCCTGGACAGGGGCAATTGGTGGCTACACCTTC	-	-	TRBV30	TRBJ1-2
CASSVEGNYNSPLHF	TGTGCCAGCAGTGTCGAGGGAAATTATAATTCACCCCTCCACTTT	many	-	TRBV2	TRBJ1-6
CSARGTAGTTEAFF	TGCAGTGCTAGGGGGACTGCGGGAACAACTGAAGCTTTCTTT	many	-	TRBV20-1	TRBJ1-1
CASRPQAARGNTIYF	TGTGCCAGCAGACCACAGGCGGCACGCGGAAACACCATATATTTT	-	-	TRBV12-3/TRBV12-4	TRBJ1-3
CASSLEGQKPQHF	TGTGCCAGCAGTTTAGAAGGGCAAAAGCCCCAGCATTTT	-	-	TRBV28	TRBJ1-5
CASSLDGQGPDEQFF	TGCGCCAGCAGCTTGGATGGCCAGGGTCCCGATGAGCAGTTCTTC	many	-	TRBV5-1	TRBJ2-1
CASSLQPLGEQYF	TGTGCCAGCAGCTTACAACCCCTGGGCGAGCAGTACTTC	many	-	TRBV7-2	TRBJ2-7
CAWSAEQVYNEQFF	TGTGCCTGGAGTGCGGAACAGGTTTACAATGAGCAGTTCTTC	many	-	TRBV30	TRBJ2-1
CASSLGTAGYNEQFF	TGTGCCAGCAGCCTGGGGACGGCGGGCTACAATGAGCAGTTCTTC	many	-	TRBV5-8	TRBJ2-1
CASSEGLAGGQETQYF	TGTGCCAGCAGTGAAGGACTAGCGGGAGGCCAAGAGACCCAGTACTTC	many	TRBD2	TRBV6-1	TRBJ2-5
CSASDLAKSYEQYF	TGCAGTGCTTCCGACTTGGCGAAATCCTACGAGCAGTACTTC	many	-	TRBV20-1	TRBJ2-7
CASSSGTGTTGELFF	TGTGCCAGCAGTTCCGGGACAGGGACCACCGGGGAGCTGTTTTTT	few	TRBD1	TRBV7-8	TRBJ2-2
CASSMGTENSPLHF	TGTGCCAGCAGTATGGGGACGGAGAATTCACCCCTCCACTTT	many	-	TRBV12-3/TRBV12-4	TRBJ1-6
CASSYSPGLAGEGDTQYF	TGTGCCAGCAGTTACTCACCGGGACTAGCGGGAGAGGGAGATACGCAGTATTTT	-	TRBD2	TRBV6-5	TRBJ2-3